These 31 T cell receptor beta chains share one sample of origin, sequenced in a study of early T cells in non-severe SARS-CoV-2 infection. TCRdb processed the 5' RACE reads anew with MiXCR; each CDR3 protein has one entry. Of 51,000 or so distinct CDR3 sequences in the sample, approximately 9.9% were seen once. The specimen sequenced was whole blood. The receptor set was obtained from an adult who was a healthcare worker with PCR-confirmed SARS-CoV-2 infection or an uninfected control (not recorded which).

In this sample, this clonotype turned up many times. The rearrangement uses TRBV10-2 and TRBJ2-3, with D possibly TRBD2 on 5 matching bases. The ends were cut back, 2 bases at V and 1 base at J, with 13 bases in the middle. This CDR3 has 16 amino acids. Germline assignment: CDR1 WSHSY and CDR2 SAAADI. The CDR3 region has the DNA TGCGCCAGCAGTGAGGATACCGCCGGGGGCACAGATACGCAGTATTTT. Translated, it gives CASSEDTAGGTDTQYF.

In its sample, this clonotype was seen many times. V is TRBV7-6 and J is TRBJ2-7, with 10 bases aligning to TRBD2. This CDR3 is 16 amino acids long. Per the germline V gene, CDR1 is SGHVS and CDR2 is FNYEAQ. V gave up 5 bases and J gave up 5 bases; unmatched junction bases: 12. DNA for the CDR3: TGTGCCAGCAGCCCATTAGCGGGGGGCCTTCTGAACGAGCAGTACTTC. Translation gives CASSPLAGGLLNEQYF.

This clonotype occurred a few times. The rearrangement links TRBV6-5 to TRBJ1-2; D is perhaps TRBD1 (5 bases). Between the trimmed V and J ends, which lost 2 bases and 8 bases, there was a span of 15 bases. CDR3 size: 14 residues. Germline-derived CDR1 and CDR2 are MNHEY and SVGAGI. CDR3 region: CASSYGAPRRGYTF. CDR3 sequence (DNA): TGTGCCAGCAGTTACGGGGCACCCCGGCGAGGCTACACCTTC.

This clonotype was recorded a few times. The V gene is TRBV6-2 or TRBV6-3, the J gene TRBJ2-3, with TRBD2 matching 7 bases. The CDR3 is 18 residues long. The germline gives CDR1 MNHEY, CDR2 SVGEGT. Trimming took 2 bases from V and 3 from J; bases not matched to a gene: 14. DNA of the CDR3: TGTGCCAGCAGTTACGCCCCTCCGCGGGAGTTTATAACAGATACGCAGTATTTT. Translation gives CASSYAPPREFITDTQYF.

In this sample, this clonotype turned up a few times. The chain couples TRBV7-9 to TRBJ2-5; perhaps TRBD2 as D (7 bases). The CDR3 runs to 17 residues. V was cut by 4 bases and J by 0 bases, with 18 bases left in between. The germline gives CDR1 SEHNR, CDR2 FQNEAQ (reference sequence). The CDR3 DNA sequence: TGTGCCAGCAGCTCCCTGCCTGGGGGGGCGGACCAAGAGACCCAGTACTTC. The encoded protein is CASSSLPGGADQETQYF. Together with reference TRBV7-9 and TRBJ2-5, the CDR3 gives the full variable domain: DTGVSQNPRHKITKRGQNVTFRCDPISEHNRLYWYRQTLGQGPEFLTYFQNEAQLEKSRLLSDRFSAERPKGSFSTLEIQRTEQGDSAMYLCASSSLPGGADQETQYFGPGTRLLVL.

This clonotype was found many times. V usage is TRBV18 and J usage is TRBJ2-5; D not resolved. Looked up from germline, CDR1 is KGHSH and CDR2 is LQKENI. This CDR3 is built from 14 residues. Trimming took off 6 bases at V and 4 bases at J, with 15 bases between the two ends. CDR3 in amino acids: CASSGFGVIETQYF. Written as DNA, the CDR3 is TGTGCCAGCTCTGGATTTGGGGTGATAGAGACCCAGTACTTC.

This clonotype occurred a few times. This chain joins TRBV29-1 and TRBJ1-1, with TRBD1 matching over 7 bases. With 6 bases clipped from V and 5 bases from J, the junction kept 6 bases outside the gene matches. Germline CDR1 and CDR2: SQVTM and ANQGSEA. The CDR3 has 12 residues. DNA for the CDR3: TGCAGCGTGGTCAGGGGGTCTACTGAAGCTTTCTTT. This sequence encodes CSVVRGSTEAFF.

The table lists this clonotype with a few counts. The junction differs from germline at one of its ends, possibly a read error. V gene TRBV6-6 combines with J gene TRBJ1-1, with 7 nucleotides matching TRBD1. The CDR3 spans 14 residues. Germline CDR1 reads MNHNY; CDR2 reads SVGAGI (reference sequence). CDR3 nucleotide sequence: TGTGCCAGCAGAAGACAGGGAGACGACACTGAAGTTTTCTTT. Protein sequence: CASRRQGDDTEVFF.

The chain joins TRBV6-1 to TRBJ1-1, with TRBD1 matching over 9 bases. The CDR3 loop spans 13 amino acids. Germline V gene data show CDR1 as MNHNS and CDR2 as SASEGT. The ends lost 8 bases at V and 6 bases at J; junction bases unmatched: 7. The CDR3 region has the DNA TGTGCCAGCGCGATACAGGGGGCCGCTGAAGCTTTCTTT. This codes for CASAIQGAAEAFF.

This clonotype was counted a few times. The rearrangement joins TRBV28 to TRBJ2-7, with D unclear. The germline CDR1 and CDR2 sequences are MDHEN and SYDVKM. The CDR3 covers 14 residues. Trimming shortened V by 5 bases and J by 5 bases, and 16 bases separated the two germline ends. DNA of the CDR3: TGTGCCAGCAGTAGCTACGGTTATTTCGACGAGCAGTACTTC. It is translated as CASSSYGYFDEQYF. Together with reference TRBV28 and TRBJ2-7, the CDR3 gives the full variable domain: DVKVTQSSRYLVKRTGEKVFLECVQDMDHENMFWYRQDPGLGLRLIYFSYDVKMKEKGDIPEGYSVSREKKERFSLILESASTNQTSMYLCASSSYGYFDEQYFGPGTRLTVT.

V and J are TRBV5-4 and TRBJ2-1; tentatively, D is TRBD2 (6 bases). The CDR3 is made up of 16 amino acids. Trimming took 2 bases from V and 1 from J, leaving 13 bases between them. CDR1 and CDR2 from the germline V gene are SGHNT and YYREEE (reference sequence). Written as DNA, the CDR3 is TGTGCCAGCAGCTTTGGGAGGAGGAGTTCCTACAATGAGCAGTTCTTC. It codes for CASSFGRRSSYNEQFF.

This chain uses TRBV9 with TRBJ2-7; perhaps TRBD1 as D (6 bases). V gave up 4 bases and J gave up 1 base, with 24 bases separating them. The CDR3 has 18 residues. Germline loops: CDR1 SGDLS, CDR2 YYNGEE. CDR3 loop: CASSRKDTQGPRSYEQYF. For the CDR3, the DNA is TGTGCCAGCAGCCGAAAAGATACTCAGGGGCCAAGATCCTACGAGCAGTACTTC.

In the case of this clonotype: This may arise from a read error, as a much more abundant clone is one base away. The V call is TRBV6-1, the J call TRBJ2-3, with TRBD1 as a possible D gene (6 bases). Per germline, CDR1 MNHNS and CDR2 SASEGT. The CDR3 extends over 15 amino acids. Trimming removed 4 bases at V and 1 base at J, with 12 bases between. The CDR3 nucleotides read TGTGCCAGCAGTGTGGGGGCGCTGGGCACAGATACGCAGTATTTT. It codes for CASSVGALGTDTQYF.

This clonotype appeared many times. CDR3 coding DNA: TGTGCCAGCAATCCTCAGGGGATCTACGAGCAGTACTTC. It is translated as CASNPQGIYEQYF. V and J are TRBV21-1 and TRBJ2-7; no DNA check was done on the table's D call, TRBD1. TRBV21-1 is termed a pseudogene. The CDR3 consists of 13 residues.

The V and J genes are TRBV5-1 and TRBJ1-2; 7 bases align to TRBD1. The germline CDR1 and CDR2 sequences are SGHRS and YFSETQ. This CDR3 comprises 14 residues. Losses at the gene ends were 3 bases for V and 5 bases for J; bases not matched to a gene: 7. Written as DNA, the CDR3 is TGCGCCAGCAGCTGGGGACAGCAAGTTTATGGCTACACCTTC. It encodes CASSWGQQVYGYTF. The full variable domain, with the rest looked up from reference TRBV5-1 and TRBJ1-2, is KAGVTQTPRYLIKTRGQQVTLSCSPISGHRSVSWYQQTPGQGLQFLFEYFSETQRNKGNFPGRFSGRQFSNSRSEMNVSTLELGDSALYLCASSWGQQVYGYTFGSGTRLTVV.

This clonotype occurred once. A single base separates this from a much larger clone, so it may be a read error. This chain joins TRBV24-1 and TRBJ2-2, with D unresolved. Germline CDR1 KGHDR, CDR2 SFDVKD. The CDR3 runs 13 residues. V gave up 7 bases and J gave up 6 bases, with 11 bases separating them. The CDR3, as DNA: TGTGCCACCAGATTGGGTCCCGCCGGGGAGCTGTTTTTT. Translated, it gives CATRLGPAGELFF.

Many counts were recorded for this clonotype. CDR3 nucleotide sequence: TGTGCCAGCAGCCTAGATGGGGGAAACCTATTATATGAGCAGTTCTTC. This codes for CASSLDGGNLLYEQFF. This rearrangement joins TRBV7-2 to TRBJ2-1, with D possibly called TRBD1 or TRBD2 (5 bases each). This CDR3 has 16 amino acids. The germline CDR1 and CDR2 sequences are SGHTA and FQGNSA. Trimming removed 5 bases from V and 8 bases from J, with 22 bases in between.

This clonotype came up many times. The chain joins TRBV7-9 to TRBJ1-2; the D gene is possibly TRBD1 (5 bases). CDR3 length: 13 residues. Germline V CDR1 and CDR2: SEHNR, FQNEAQ (reference sequence). Trimming cost V 6 bases and J 7 bases, with 15 bases left between them. The CDR3 protein is CASRTQTDLGYTF. As DNA, the CDR3 is TGTGCCAGCAGGACTCAGACAGATCTTGGCTACACCTTC.

There are many counts of this clonotype. This rearrangement joins TRBV13 to TRBJ2-3; 8 bases are a match to TRBD2. CDR3 length: 15 amino acids. Germline-derived CDR1 and CDR2 are PRHDT and FYEKMQ (reference sequence). Trimming took 3 bases from V and 4 from J; bases not matched to a gene: 6. The CDR3 sequence is CASSFSGTLPDTQYF. CDR3 nucleotide sequence: TGTGCCAGCAGCTTTAGCGGGACTCTCCCAGATACGCAGTATTTT.

There are a few counts of this clonotype. The chain employs TRBV6-5 and TRBJ1-4; 9 bases are a match to TRBD1. CDR1 is MNHEY, CDR2 SVGAGI, per germline. V was clipped by 5 bases and J by 7 bases; unmatched bases: 5. This CDR3 has 14 residues. The CDR3 here is CASSTGQGGEKLFF. In DNA, the CDR3 is TGTGCCAGCAGTACGGGACAGGGCGGTGAAAAACTGTTTTTT.

The table lists this clonotype with many counts. The gene calls are TRBV29-1 and TRBJ2-3, with D unclear. Germline CDR1 is SQVTM and CDR2 is ANQGSEA. The CDR3 is made up of 15 amino acids. The V end lost 5 bases, the J end lost 3 bases, and 18 bases lay between the germline ends. The CDR3 nucleotides are TGCAGCGTTCTGACTCACCTCAGGTCGACAGATACGCAGTATTTT. This gives the protein CSVLTHLRSTDTQYF.

On this clonotype itself: This may arise from a read error, as a much more abundant clone is one base away. This chain links TRBV10-3 with TRBJ2-7; D is ambiguous. Germline V lookup: CDR1 ENHRY, CDR2 SYGVKD. This CDR3 is 15 amino acids long. CDR3 amino acids: CAIRFTIRSEYEQCF. The CDR3, as DNA: TGTGCCATCAGGTTTACGATCAGGAGTGAGTACGAGCAGTGCTTC.

This clonotype was seen repeatedly, ten times or more. The rearrangement links TRBV24-1 to TRBJ2-1; 10 bases are a match to TRBD2. With V trimmed by 6 bases and J by 8 bases, 12 bases remained unmatched. CDR1 and CDR2 (germline): KGHDR, SFDVKD. The CDR3 consists of 16 residues. This chain's CDR3 is CATSPWTERGGYEQFF. CDR3 nucleotide sequence: TGTGCCACCAGTCCGTGGACGGAGCGGGGGGGCTATGAGCAGTTCTTC.

This clonotype was detected a few times. This chain links TRBV2 with TRBJ2-2, with TRBD1 as a possible D gene (6 bases). This CDR3 region has 17 residues. The germline V and J ends were trimmed by 7 bases and 1 base, with 19 bases remaining between them. Germline CDR1 is SNHLY and CDR2 is FYNNEI. DNA of the CDR3: TGTGCCAGCAACCTAGCTTCCCAGGGGAGGAACACCGGGGAGCTGTTTTTT. Protein sequence: CASNLASQGRNTGELFF. Full variable domain (rest looked up from reference TRBV2 and TRBJ2-2): EPEVTQTPSHQVTQMGQEVILRCVPISNHLYFYWYRQILGQKVEFLVSFYNNEISEKSEIFDDQFSVERPDGSNFTLKIRSTKLEDSAMYFCASNLASQGRNTGELFFGEGSRLTVL.

The chain links TRBV6-1 to TRBJ1-2; D not resolved. Germline V gene data show CDR1 as MNHNS and CDR2 as SASEGT. The CDR3 sequence is 11 residues long. V lost 6 bases and J lost 7, with 9 bases in between. The CDR3 coding sequence is TGTGCCAGCAGGAGAGCCGGTGGCTACACCTTC. This translates into CASRRAGGYTF.

This clonotype was counted only a few times. The chain is built from TRBV18 and TRBJ1-5; D is undetermined. The V end was cut by 3 bases, the J end by 5 bases, with 11 bases between. The germline V gene encodes CDR1 KGHSH and CDR2 LQKENI. CDR3 length: 14 residues. The CDR3 nucleotides are TGTGCCAGCTCACCTTCACATCAGTATCAGCCCCAGCATTTT. Translated: CASSPSHQYQPQHF.

The CDR3 reads CASSLGSIIEQFF. CDR3 sequence (DNA): TGCGCCAGCAGCTTGGGCAGCATCATTGAGCAGTTCTTC. J is TRBJ2-1 and V is TRBV5-1, with D unresolved. Trimming pared 0 bases from V and 9 bases from J, leaving 10 bases between. Germline assignment: CDR1 SGHRS and CDR2 YFSETQ. The CDR3 contains 13 residues.

This clonotype appeared many times. J is TRBJ2-7 and V is TRBV2; D is ambiguous. With 5 bases removed from V and 6 bases from J, the gap between germline ends came to 14 bases. This CDR3 comprises 13 residues. CDR1 is SNHLY and CDR2 is FYNNEI in the germline V gene. CDR3 protein: CASSWIRVVEQYF. For the CDR3, the DNA is TGTGCCAGCAGTTGGATAAGGGTTGTCGAGCAGTACTTC.

This clonotype was seen a handful of times. The chain's CDR3 is CASSSYSGANYGYTF. As DNA, the CDR3 is TGTGCCAGCAGTTCCTATTCTGGGGCTAACTATGGCTACACCTTC. V gene TRBV6-5 combines with J gene TRBJ1-2; D unresolved. The V and J ends lost 4 bases and 0 bases respectively, with 12 bases between them. This CDR3 is built from 15 residues. Germline assignment: CDR1 MNHEY and CDR2 SVGAGI.

The chain combines TRBV6-2 or TRBV6-3 with TRBJ1-1, with D perhaps matching TRBD1 (6 bases). The V and J ends lost 0 bases and 0 bases respectively, with 14 bases between them. This CDR3 has 17 amino acids. Germline V CDR1 and CDR2: MNHEY, SVGEGT. CDR3 DNA: TGTGCCAGCAGTTACTCGATGGGGGCCGGCATGAACACTGAAGCTTTCTTT. Translation: CASSYSMGAGMNTEAFF.

There are a few counts of this clonotype. The chain couples TRBV28 to TRBJ2-5, with D possibly being TRBD1 (6 bases). This CDR3 is built from 15 residues. The germline V gene has CDR1 MDHEN and CDR2 SYDVKM. Trimming shortened V by 5 bases and J by 5 bases, and 18 bases separated the two germline ends. The CDR3 loop is CASSPPTVQGETQYF. The DNA for the CDR3 is TGTGCCAGCAGTCCCCCGACCGTCCAGGGGGAGACCCAGTACTTC.